A selection of T cell receptor beta chains follows, all from one sample in a study of regulatory T cells in long-lasting Graves disease. TCRdb processed the multiplex PCR reads anew with MiXCR; each CDR3 protein has one entry. The table lists about 470,000 distinct CDR3 sequences, less than 25% of them singletons. Sequenced here: peripheral blood mononuclear cells (PBMCs), sampled when the disease was refractory, from a patient treated with antithyroid drugs. These receptors were collected from a female donor with Graves disease. The CDR3 runs from the conserved cysteine through the conserved F or W. Fields, in order: V gene, clone size, J gene, D gene, CDR3 DNA, CDR3 protein. The D gene is left open where the match is weak. A row's size may be missing; if present it is once, few, many or a size class.

v_call: TRBV7-9; clone_size: -; j_call: TRBJ2-3; d_call: -; cdr3_nt: TGTGCCAGCAGCTTCACCGGCGATACGCAGTATTTT; cdr3_aa: CASSFTGDTQYF
v_call: TRBV11-1; clone_size: few; j_call: TRBJ2-3; d_call: -; cdr3_nt: TGTGCCAGCAGCTTATCGGCGATGGATACGCAGTATTTT; cdr3_aa: CASSLSAMDTQYF
v_call: TRBV20-1; clone_size: few; j_call: TRBJ2-3; d_call: TRBD2; cdr3_nt: TGCAGTGCCTTCGGACTAGCGGGAGACTTCACAGATACGCAGTATTTT; cdr3_aa: CSAFGLAGDFTDTQYF
v_call: TRBV18; clone_size: many; j_call: TRBJ1-4; d_call: TRBD1; cdr3_nt: TGTGCCAGCTCACGACGACAGGGGGGCGACGAAAAACTGTTTTTT; cdr3_aa: CASSRRQGGDEKLFF
v_call: TRBV28; clone_size: once; j_call: TRBJ1-5; d_call: -; cdr3_nt: TGTGCCAGCAGTTCCCCGGAGGGCCATGGCCAGCCCCAGCATTTT; cdr3_aa: CASSSPEGHGQPQHF
v_call: TRBV28; clone_size: many; j_call: TRBJ1-2; d_call: -; cdr3_nt: TGTGCCAGCAGTTCCGCAGGGTTTACCTATGGCTACACCTTC; cdr3_aa: CASSSAGFTYGYTF
v_call: TRBV28; clone_size: few; j_call: TRBJ2-1; d_call: -; cdr3_nt: TGTGCCAGCAGTCGGGACCCCCCTATCATCGGGCAGTTCTTC; cdr3_aa: CASSRDPPIIGQFF
v_call: TRBV5-4; clone_size: many; j_call: TRBJ1-2; d_call: -; cdr3_nt: TGTGCCAGCAGCTCAGGGCCCGTCGGGAGTGGCTACACCTTC; cdr3_aa: CASSSGPVGSGYTF
v_call: TRBV6-2/TRBV6-3; clone_size: -; j_call: TRBJ2-2; d_call: TRBD2; cdr3_nt: TGTGCCAGCAGACGAGGACTAGCGGCAACCGGGGAGCTGTTTTTT; cdr3_aa: CASRRGLAATGELFF
v_call: TRBV2; clone_size: many; j_call: TRBJ2-7; d_call: -; cdr3_nt: TGTGCCAGCAGTGATGACACAGACTACGAGCAGTACTTC; cdr3_aa: CASSDDTDYEQYF
v_call: TRBV10-3; clone_size: many; j_call: TRBJ2-7; d_call: TRBD1; cdr3_nt: TGTGCCATCAGTGGGACAGGGATCCGAACCTACGAGCAGTACTTC; cdr3_aa: CAISGTGIRTYEQYF
v_call: TRBV7-9; clone_size: once; j_call: TRBJ2-1; d_call: TRBD1; cdr3_nt: TGTGCCAGCAGCTCCACCGACAGGGAGCGGTACAATGAGCAGTTCTTC; cdr3_aa: CASSSTDRERYNEQFF
v_call: TRBV6-1; clone_size: many; j_call: TRBJ2-7; d_call: -; cdr3_nt: TGTGCCAGCAGTGAAGAGTCCGCCGGGATCTCCTACGAGCAGTACTTC; cdr3_aa: CASSEESAGISYEQYF
v_call: TRBV7-8; clone_size: -; j_call: TRBJ1-6; d_call: -; cdr3_nt: TGTGCCAGCAGCTTAGTTGTCGGGGGACCAAAGGGGTCACCCCTCCACTTT; cdr3_aa: CASSLVVGGPKGSPLHF
v_call: TRBV12-3/TRBV12-4; clone_size: many; j_call: TRBJ2-7; d_call: TRBD1; cdr3_nt: TGTGCCAGCAGCCTGGGGGACAGGGGAATCGAGCAGTACTTC; cdr3_aa: CASSLGDRGIEQYF
v_call: TRBV29-1; clone_size: many; j_call: TRBJ1-2; d_call: -; cdr3_nt: TGCAGCGTTGAAGACCGGGACATCGGGCCCTATGGCTACACCTTC; cdr3_aa: CSVEDRDIGPYGYTF
v_call: TRBV28; clone_size: many; j_call: TRBJ2-7; d_call: -; cdr3_nt: TGTGCCAGCAGCCACCAAGCGGGACAGAGCTCCTACGAGCAGTACTTC; cdr3_aa: CASSHQAGQSSYEQYF
v_call: TRBV20-1; clone_size: -; j_call: TRBJ1-5; d_call: -; cdr3_nt: TGCAGTGCTATCCGGGGATATAGCAATCAGCCCCAGCATTTT; cdr3_aa: CSAIRGYSNQPQHF
v_call: TRBV7-2; clone_size: -; j_call: TRBJ1-4; d_call: TRBD1; cdr3_nt: TGTGCCAGCAGCCCAACAGGGGGCGCAACTAATGAAAAACTGTTTTTT; cdr3_aa: CASSPTGGATNEKLFF
v_call: TRBV7-2; clone_size: many; j_call: TRBJ2-5; d_call: -; cdr3_nt: TGTGCCAGCAGCTTGGGGGGGACCCAGTACTTC; cdr3_aa: CASSLGGTQYF
v_call: TRBV28; clone_size: -; j_call: TRBJ2-1; d_call: TRBD1; cdr3_nt: TGTGCCAGCAGGGGTTGGACAGGGCAGGGGGACAATGAGCAGTTCTTC; cdr3_aa: CASRGWTGQGDNEQFF
v_call: TRBV15; clone_size: -; j_call: TRBJ2-7; d_call: -; cdr3_nt: TGTGCCACCAGCAGTTTAAACGGGGAGACCAGAAGAGAGCAGTACTTC; cdr3_aa: CATSSLNGETRREQYF
v_call: TRBV7-3; clone_size: -; j_call: TRBJ2-3; d_call: -; cdr3_nt: TGTGCCAGCAGCCCATCGCTAGGGGCAGATACGCAGTATTTT; cdr3_aa: CASSPSLGADTQYF
v_call: TRBV27; clone_size: -; j_call: TRBJ2-1; d_call: -; cdr3_nt: TGTGCCAGCTCACCACGCAACAATGAGCAGTTCTTC; cdr3_aa: CASSPRNNEQFF